This T cell receptor (beta chain) was recovered during a study of T cell repertoires and HLA-DP antigens. In the study overall: Transduced HeLa cells presented HLA-DP to CD4+ T cells. Donor ages ranged from 18-to-29 to 60-to-69; two men, one woman. Findings and limits, study-wide: Naive and memory CD4+ cells were analysed together, not apart.

After removal of 5 bases from V and 5 bases from J, the junction contained 10 bases not matched to a gene. The CDR3 is 15 residues long. Germline values: CDR1 MNHNY, CDR2 SVGAGI (reference sequence). HeLa cells expressing allogeneic DPB1 restimulated the approximately 15-day-expanded CD4+ cells for 20 to 30 h. Retrovirally transduced HeLa cells with HLA-DPA1/DPB1, HLA-DM, invariant chain and CD80 served as stimulators. This clone was detected once. TCRdb's copy holds only in-frame clones and misses some; the assay was immunoSEQ multiplex PCR. The sample comprises over 3,000 clones, around 80% of which are singletons, and about a fifth rests with the top ten.

This sequence originates from a woman between 18 and 29 years old in good health and CMV-seronegative. Source material: CD137- CD4+ T cells from cultured PBMCs. The chain carries TRBV6-6 and TRBJ1-1, with 8 bases aligning to TRBD1. CDR3 sequence (DNA): TGTGCCAGCAGTCCCTGGACAGGGTCGACTACTGAAGCTTTCTTT. It translates to CASSPWTGSTTEAFF.